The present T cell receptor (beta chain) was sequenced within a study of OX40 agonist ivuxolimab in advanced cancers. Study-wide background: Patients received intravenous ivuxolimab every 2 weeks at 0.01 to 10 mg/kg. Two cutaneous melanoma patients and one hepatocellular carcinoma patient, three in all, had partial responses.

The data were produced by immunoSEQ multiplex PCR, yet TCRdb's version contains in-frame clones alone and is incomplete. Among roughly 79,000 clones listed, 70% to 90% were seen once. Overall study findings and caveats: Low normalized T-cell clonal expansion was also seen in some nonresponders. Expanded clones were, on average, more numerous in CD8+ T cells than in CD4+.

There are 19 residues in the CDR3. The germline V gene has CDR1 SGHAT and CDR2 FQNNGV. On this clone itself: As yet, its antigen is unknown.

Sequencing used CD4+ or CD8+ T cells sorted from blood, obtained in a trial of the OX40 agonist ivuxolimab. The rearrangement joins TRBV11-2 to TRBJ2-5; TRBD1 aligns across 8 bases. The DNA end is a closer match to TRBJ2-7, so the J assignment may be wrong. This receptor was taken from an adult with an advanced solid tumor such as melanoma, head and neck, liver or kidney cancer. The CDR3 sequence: CASSSIPGQAPFRSYEQYF. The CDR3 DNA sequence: TGTGCCAGCAGCTCAATACCGGGACAGGCTCCCTTCCGCTCCTACGAGCAGTACTTC.